The rows below give T cell receptor beta chains drawn from one sample of a study of graft-versus-host responses after intestinal transplantation. Assay used: immunoSEQ multiplex PCR; TCRdb lists only in-frame clones, some missing. This sample has 85,000 to 100,000 clones; 85% to 95% occur once, and the top ten carry roughly 0.069%. Their cognate antigens are unknown. Sequenced material: unstimulated CD8+ T cells sorted from spleen or lymph node cells, taken before transplant. These TCRs come from a human donor who was the organ donor for an intestinal transplant. Both conserved end residues are part of each CDR3. The order of the fields is V gene, J gene, D gene, CDR3 DNA, CDR3 protein. D genes are given only for firm matches.

>TRBV25-1|TRBJ2-5|-
TGTGCCAGCAGGGCTCAAGAGACCCAGTACTTC
CASRAQETQYF
>TRBV20-1|TRBJ1-1|-
TGCAGTGCTGTCCAGGGTTATGCTTTCTTT
CSAVQGYAFF
>TRBV29-1|TRBJ2-1|-
TGCAGCGGAGGAGCCCAGGGTTACAATGAGCAGTTCTTC
CSGGAQGYNEQFF
>TRBV19|TRBJ1-2|-
TGTGCCAGTAGTATGGGGTCGGGGGGGGCACTTACGCGGGGCTACACCTTC
CASSMGSGGALTRGYTF
>TRBV5-6|TRBJ2-1|-
TGTGCCAGCAGCTTCGGGGGTGGCAATGAGCAGTTCTTC
CASSFGGGNEQFF
>TRBV7-9|TRBJ2-1|TRBD1
TGTGCCAGCAGCGTTTCCGGGACAGGGGGCTACAATGAGCAGTTCTTC
CASSVSGTGGYNEQFF
>TRBV4-1|TRBJ2-2|TRBD2
TGCGCCAGCAGCCGAATAGCGGGAGCGTGGACCGGGGAGCTGTTTTTT
CASSRIAGAWTGELFF
>TRBV28|TRBJ2-5|-
TGTGCCAGCAGTTTTGAGGGTTGGGAGACCCAGTACTTC
CASSFEGWETQYF
>TRBV9|TRBJ2-3|-
TGTGCCAGCAGCGTAGAGCCCACAGATACGCAGTATTTT
CASSVEPTDTQYF
>TRBV19|TRBJ1-3|TRBD1
TGTGCCAGTAGTCTCACAGGGGAGCCCGGTGGAAACACCATATATTTT
CASSLTGEPGGNTIYF